The entry below describes one TCR beta chain. What it recognizes is unknown. This record comes from a study of blood T cells in healthy people across ages. The study recruited healthy Caucasian donors from Russia who were aged roughly 6 to 95. Points from the study as a whole: Older individuals had lower TCR beta diversity per million T cells (the decline was roughly linear). It was found that TCR beta diversity correlated strongly with the percentage of naive T cells.

Sample-barcoded 5' priming and a J-beta primer mix drove a second PCR of 7 to 11 cycles. Researchers report that each sample yielded at least 3 million CDR3-containing paired-end reads. TCRdb analysed the 5' RACE reads with MiXCR anew, one entry per CDR3 protein. This table has around 620,000 distinct CDR3 sequences, 25% to 30% appearing once. This CDR3 is built from 14 residues. The germline V gene encodes CDR1 SEHNR and CDR2 FQNEAQ (reference sequence). With 3 bases removed from V and 2 bases from J, the gap between germline ends came to 11 bases. The chain combines TRBV7-9 with TRBJ2-7; TRBD1 might be the D (6 bases). What was sequenced was blood. This TCR derives from a woman in her 70s in good health. CDR3 sequence (DNA): TGTGCCAGCAGCTTTTTAGGGGACACCTACGAGCAGTACTTC. Its translation: CASSFLGDTYEQYF.